Listed here are 23 T cell receptor beta chains from one sample, sequenced in a study of PD-L1 blockade in urothelial cancer. The data were produced by immunoSEQ multiplex PCR, yet TCRdb's version contains in-frame clones alone and is incomplete. The sample lists approximately 72,000 clones, more than 75% occurring once. Documented time point: pretreatment peripheral blood. Sequenced material: PBMCs, taken around atezolizumab (anti-PD-L1) treatment. These receptors came from a man between 60 and 75 years old with urothelial cancer.

This sequence joins TRBV11-3 and TRBJ2-2, with 10 nucleotides matching TRBD2. The CDR3 loop spans 15 amino acids. The V and J ends lost 5 bases and 6 bases, in that order; junction bases with no gene match: 6. Germline V lookup: CDR1 SGHNT, CDR2 YENEEA. CDR3 sequence (DNA): TGTGCCAGCAGCACGAGCGGGGGGGCCCCCGGGGAGCTGTTTTTT. It yields the protein CASSTSGGAPGELFF.

V and J are TRBV16 and TRBJ1-5; maybe TRBD1 (6 bases). The CDR3 runs 15 residues. The germline CDR1 and CDR2 sequences are KGHSY and FQNENV. V dropped 4 bases and J dropped 6 bases, with 16 bases sitting between them. CDR3 in amino acids: CASSPQVGDTQPQHF. As DNA, the CDR3 is TGTGCCAGCAGCCCCCAAGTCGGGGACACTCAGCCCCAGCATTTT.

This sequence joins TRBV11-3 and TRBJ2-4; D gene uncertain. This CDR3 has 12 residues. The V end lost 2 bases, the J end lost 7 bases, and 6 bases lay between the germline ends. Germline CDR1 and CDR2: SGHNT and YENEEA. CDR3 protein: CASSLSVNIQYF. In nucleotides, the CDR3 is TGTGCCAGCAGCTTATCTGTGAACATTCAGTACTTC.

V and J are TRBV18 and TRBJ1-1; TRBD1 aligns across 9 bases. This CDR3 has 13 amino acids. Trimming cost V 7 bases and J 5 bases; bases outside gene matches: 5. CDR1 is KGHSH, CDR2 LQKENI, per germline. This CDR3 is CASYPGQGTEAFF. CDR3 nucleotides: TGTGCCAGCTATCCGGGACAGGGAACTGAAGCTTTCTTT.

The CDR3, as DNA: TGTGCCAGCAGCTTCCAGGGGGAAGAGACCCAGTACTTC. This gives the protein CASSFQGEETQYF. The chain carries TRBV5-5 and TRBJ2-5, with 7 bases matching TRBD1. V lost 2 bases to trimming and J lost 3 bases; unmatched junction nucleotides: 1. There are 13 residues in the CDR3. The germline CDR1 and CDR2 sequences are SGHKS and YYEKEE (reference sequence).

The V and J genes are TRBV18 and TRBJ2-2; D call uncertain. The CDR3 has 13 amino acids. V lost 3 bases, J lost 8 bases, and 10 bases lay in between. The germline CDR1 and CDR2 sequences are KGHSH and LQKENI. The CDR3 DNA follows: TGTGCCAGCTCACCTCTTGGAGAGGGGGAGCTGTTTTTT. This codes for CASSPLGEGELFF.

This clone was counted a single time. The gene calls are TRBV18 and TRBJ1-2, with D possibly being TRBD1 (5 bases). V lost 5 bases to trimming and J lost 1 base, with 8 bases between them. This CDR3 contains 13 residues. Germline assignment: CDR1 KGHSH and CDR2 LQKENI. The CDR3 DNA is TGTGCCAGCTCATCTGACAGTAACTATGGCTACACCTTC. Translating it yields CASSSDSNYGYTF.

The rearrangement uses TRBV7-9 and TRBJ1-6; TRBD1 is a possible D gene (6 bases). The length of the CDR3 is 16 residues. CDR1 and CDR2 (germline): SEHNR, FQNEAQ (reference sequence). Trimming took off 5 bases at V and 7 bases at J, with 18 bases between the two ends. For the CDR3, the DNA is TGTGCCAGCAGCCCCAGCCGCGTTACAGGGAATTCACCCCTCCACTTT. Encoded protein: CASSPSRVTGNSPLHF. The full variable domain, completed using reference TRBV7-9 and TRBJ1-6, is DTGVSQNPRHKITKRGQNVTFRCDPISEHNRLYWYRQTLGQGPEFLTYFQNEAQLEKSRLLSDRFSAERPKGSFSTLEIQRTEQGDSAMYLCASSPSRVTGNSPLHFGNGTRLTVT.

The CDR3 coding sequence is TGCGCCAGCAGCTCGGGGGGACCAAACACCGGGGAGCTGTTTTTT. Protein sequence: CASSSGGPNTGELFF. The chain combines TRBV10-1 with TRBJ2-2; 7 bases line up with TRBD2. The germline CDR1 and CDR2 sequences are WNHNN and SYGVQD (reference sequence). CDR3 length: 15 residues. V shed 6 bases and J 2 bases; nucleotides not matched to a gene: 6.

The V call is TRBV5-1, the J call TRBJ2-4; D may be TRBD1 (7 bases). The length of the CDR3 is 15 residues. The ends were cut back, 0 bases at V and 3 bases at J, with 10 bases in the middle. Germline V gene sequence: CDR1 SGHRS, CDR2 YFSETQ. CDR3 region: CASSLGQGGKNIQYF. The CDR3 nucleotides are TGCGCCAGCAGCTTGGGGCAGGGGGGCAAAAACATTCAGTACTTC.

This clone was seen only a few times. The chain employs TRBV5-1 and TRBJ1-2, with TRBD1 matching 10 bases. The germline V gene encodes CDR1 SGHRS and CDR2 YFSETQ. CDR3 length: 14 residues. J gave up 6 bases and V 3 bases, and 5 bases lay outside the gene matches. CDR3 DNA sequence: TGCGCCAGCAGCTGGACAGGGGGGTTTGATGGCTACACCTTC. It codes for CASSWTGGFDGYTF.

The chain has TRBV5-5 and TRBJ1-1; D not resolved. Germline loops: CDR1 SGHKS, CDR2 YYEKEE (reference sequence). The V end lost 2 bases, the J end lost 1 base, and 6 bases lay between the germline ends. This CDR3 has 13 amino acids. The CDR3 region is CASSFLWNTEAFF. CDR3 nucleotide sequence: TGTGCCAGCAGCTTCCTGTGGAACACTGAAGCTTTCTTT.

This chain joins TRBV7-2 and TRBJ1-1, with 7 bases that match TRBD1. The germline CDR1 and CDR2 sequences are SGHTA and FQGNSA. J lost 7 bases, V lost 5 bases, and 4 bases had no gene match. This CDR3 spans 12 amino acids. CDR3: CASSNGQVEAFF. The DNA for the CDR3 is TGTGCCAGCAGCAATGGACAGGTTGAAGCTTTCTTT.

This clone occurred once. The chain recombines TRBV7-3 with TRBJ2-3; 8 bases match TRBD2. J lost 2 bases, V lost 2 bases, and 3 bases had no gene match. Germline CDR1 SGHTA, CDR2 FQGTGA. The CDR3 sequence is 15 residues long. The CDR3 DNA follows: TGTGCCAGCAGCTTAGCGGGGGGCTTCACAGATACGCAGTATTTT. Protein: CASSLAGGFTDTQYF. Using reference TRBV7-3 and TRBJ2-3 for the parts outside the CDR3, the full variable domain is GAGVSQTPSNKVTEKGKYVELRCDPISGHTALYWYRQSLGQGPEFLIYFQGTGAADDSGLPNDRFFAVRPEGSVSTLKIQRTERGDSAVYLCASSLAGGFTDTQYFGPGTRLTVL.

The chain has TRBV30 and TRBJ1-5; 11 positions agree with TRBD1. This CDR3 region has 16 residues. Germline V CDR1 and CDR2: GTSNPN, SVGIG (reference sequence). Unmatched junction bases numbered 10, after V lost 2 bases and J lost 7 bases. The CDR3 loop reads CAWSSTSGTGGQPQHF. The CDR3 DNA reads TGTGCCTGGAGTTCAACATCCGGGACAGGGGGACAGCCCCAGCATTTT. Using reference TRBV30 and TRBJ1-5 for the parts outside the CDR3, the full variable domain is SQTIHQWPATLVQPVGSPLSLECTVEGTSNPNLYWYRQAAGRGLQLLFYSVGIGQISSEVPQNLSASRPQDRQFILSSKKLLLSDSGFYLCAWSSTSGTGGQPQHFGDGTRLSIL.

This chain connects TRBV6-4 to TRBJ2-1; TRBD2 matches 8 bases. The V gene end was trimmed by 5 bases and the J gene end by 6 bases; junction bases not matched to a gene: 9. The germline V gene encodes CDR1 MRHNA and CDR2 SNTAGT. The CDR3 is made up of 15 amino acids. CDR3 protein: CASSRTAGDSNEQFF. In nucleotides, the CDR3 is TGTGCCAGCAGTAGGACAGCGGGGGATTCCAATGAGCAGTTCTTC.

The rearrangement joins TRBV27 to TRBJ2-7, with TRBD1 identical over 7 bases. Germline CDR1 is MNHEY and CDR2 is SMNVEV (reference sequence). This CDR3 spans 14 amino acids. V lost 5 bases and J lost 2; bases outside the gene matches: 6. This chain's CDR3 is CASSRQGEAYEQYF. The CDR3 DNA is TGTGCCAGCAGTCGCCAGGGGGAAGCCTACGAGCAGTACTTC.

As DNA, the CDR3 is TGTGCCTGGAGGTGGAAGGGGGCGGAGTGGGAGCAGTACTTC. Its translation is CAWRWKGAEWEQYF. The chain employs TRBV30 and TRBJ2-7; 7 positions match TRBD1. The CDR3 extends over 14 amino acids. The germline V gene has CDR1 GTSNPN and CDR2 SVGIG (reference sequence). V was clipped by 3 bases and J by 7 bases; unmatched bases: 12.

V gene TRBV4-1 combines with J gene TRBJ1-1, with 8 bases identical to TRBD1. Trimming removed 1 base from V and 4 bases from J; junction bases left unmatched: 8. Germline values: CDR1 MGHRA, CDR2 YSYEKL. The length of the CDR3 is 16 residues. The CDR3 DNA reads as TGCGCCAGCAGCCAAGCCCAGGGGGCTAGGAGCACTGAAGCTTTCTTT. Encoded protein: CASSQAQGARSTEAFF.

This chain links TRBV11-2 with TRBJ1-5; D is undetermined. Germline V gene lookup returns CDR1 SGHAT and CDR2 FQNNGV. The CDR3 is made up of 13 amino acids. Deletions cut 4 bases from V and 4 bases from J, with 8 bases between. The CDR3 loop is CASSSGLNQPQHF. The CDR3 nucleotides are TGTGCCAGCAGCTCGGGGTTAAATCAGCCCCAGCATTTT.

The rearrangement links TRBV9 to TRBJ1-6; D unresolved. Per germline, CDR1 SGDLS and CDR2 YYNGEE. The CDR3 is 14 residues long. V was pared by 1 base and J by 8 bases, with 10 bases between. In DNA, the CDR3 is TGTGCCAGCAGCGTAATGGCAGAGGATTCACCCCTCCACTTT. As protein: CASSVMAEDSPLHF.

The chain carries TRBV5-1 and TRBJ2-7; TRBD2 agrees at 15 bases. Looked up from germline, CDR1 is SGHRS and CDR2 is YFSETQ. V shed 5 bases, J shed 4 bases, and the junction held 7 bases outside the gene matches. The CDR3 spans 16 residues. CDR3: CASSRTGTSGGYEQYF. CDR3 in DNA: TGCGCCAGCAGTCGAACCGGGACTAGCGGGGGGTACGAGCAGTACTTC.

The J gene is TRBJ2-1, the V gene TRBV18; D possibly corresponds to TRBD1 (8 bases). Germline CDR1 is KGHSH and CDR2 is LQKENI. Trimming cost V 8 bases and J 8 bases, with 19 bases left between them. The CDR3 covers 14 residues. CDR3 sequence (DNA): TGTGCCAGCAGAGCGGGACAGGCCGCGGATGAGCAGTTCTTC. Protein: CASRAGQAADEQFF. The full variable domain, in which reference TRBV18 and TRBJ2-1 provide the parts outside the CDR3, is NAGVMQNPRHLVRRRGQEARLRCSPMKGHSHVYWYRQLPEEGLKFMVYLQKENIIDESGMPKERFSAEFPKEGPSILRIQQVVRGDSAAYFCASRAGQAADEQFFGPGTRLTVL.